This TCR beta chain is from a study of control samples from healthy donors and cancer patients. Using immunoSEQ multiplex PCR, the repertoire was profiled, and TCRdb retains in-frame clones only, with some absent. This sample has some 130,000 clones, with 90% found just once. This CDR3 region has 12 residues. The germline CDR1 and CDR2 sequences are MNHEY and SVGAGI. V lost 7 bases to trimming and J lost 4 bases; unmatched junction nucleotides: 3. The specimen sequenced was blood. The J gene is TRBJ1-1, the V gene TRBV6-5; 7 nucleotides agree with TRBD1. This receptor was identified in a middle-aged man in good health. For the CDR3, the DNA is TGTGCCAGCAAGTCAGGGGGCACTGAAGCTTTCTTT. Its protein is CASKSGGTEAFF.